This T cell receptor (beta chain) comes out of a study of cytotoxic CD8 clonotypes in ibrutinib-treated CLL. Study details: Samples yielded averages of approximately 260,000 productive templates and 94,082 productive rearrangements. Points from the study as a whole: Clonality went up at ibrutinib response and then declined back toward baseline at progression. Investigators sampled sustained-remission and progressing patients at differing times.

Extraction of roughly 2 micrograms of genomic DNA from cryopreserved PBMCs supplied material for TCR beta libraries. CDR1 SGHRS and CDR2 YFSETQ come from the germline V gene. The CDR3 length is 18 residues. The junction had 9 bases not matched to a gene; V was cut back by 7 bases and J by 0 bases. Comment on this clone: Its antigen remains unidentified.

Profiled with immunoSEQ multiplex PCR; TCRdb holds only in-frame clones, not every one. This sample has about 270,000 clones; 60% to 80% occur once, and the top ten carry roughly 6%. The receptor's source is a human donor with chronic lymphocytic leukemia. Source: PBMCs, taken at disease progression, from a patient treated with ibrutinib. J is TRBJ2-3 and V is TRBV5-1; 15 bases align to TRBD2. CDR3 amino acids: CASATGTSGGYSTDTQYF. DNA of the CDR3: TGCGCCAGCGCCACTGGGACTAGCGGGGGGTATAGCACAGATACGCAGTATTTT.